This T cell receptor (beta chain) was profiled in a study of control samples from healthy donors and cancer patients. The method was immunoSEQ multiplex PCR; TCRdb's version includes in-frame clones alone and lacks a portion of them. The sample records roughly 120,000 clones, approximately 89% being singletons. The CDR3 is 13 residues long. V was shortened by 1 base and J by 5 bases, with 10 bases between the two germline ends. In germline, CDR1 is SGHNT, CDR2 YYREEE (reference sequence). This TCR derives from a woman younger than 30 in good health. The sample comprised blood. J is TRBJ2-7 and V is TRBV5-4, with D hard to call. This CDR3 is CASSLRSDHEQYF. The CDR3 DNA is TGTGCCAGCAGCTTGAGGTCGGACCACGAGCAGTACTTC.